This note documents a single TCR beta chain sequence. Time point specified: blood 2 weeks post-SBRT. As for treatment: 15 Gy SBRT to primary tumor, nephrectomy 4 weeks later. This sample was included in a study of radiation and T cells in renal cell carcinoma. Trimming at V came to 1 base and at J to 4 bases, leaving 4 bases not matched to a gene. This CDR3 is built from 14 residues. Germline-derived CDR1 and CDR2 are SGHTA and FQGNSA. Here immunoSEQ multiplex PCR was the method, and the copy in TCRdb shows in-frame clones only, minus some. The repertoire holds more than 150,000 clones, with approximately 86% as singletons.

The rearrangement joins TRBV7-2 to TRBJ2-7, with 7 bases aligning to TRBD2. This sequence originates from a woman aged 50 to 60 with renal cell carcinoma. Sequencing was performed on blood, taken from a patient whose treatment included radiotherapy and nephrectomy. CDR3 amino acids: CASSLGQGGYEQYF. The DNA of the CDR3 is TGTGCCAGCAGCTTAGGCCAGGGAGGGTACGAGCAGTACTTC.